This TCR beta chain was identified in a study of cytomegalovirus exposure and HLA in healthy donors. Turning to the study itself: The 130 or so validation repertoires, a later analysis reported, used the same platform as the approximately 700 first-cohort repertoires.

The repertoire was sequenced with immunoSEQ multiplex PCR; TCRdb's copy has only in-frame clones and lacks some. The table lists 250,000 to 300,000 clones, 65% to 90% of them singletons. CDR1 is ENHRY, CDR2 SYGVKD, per germline. The J segment lost 10 bases and the V segment lost 6 bases, leaving 5 bases of the junction unmatched. CDR3 length: 12 amino acids. In regard to this clone: Its cognate antigen is unknown.

Whole-study findings and limits: In the 95 to 150 validation repertoires, a later analysis found that first-cohort TCR clusters tended to co-occur. Most TCR sequences showed up rarely, but some public TCRs showed up in many donors. Cytomegalovirus-associated TCR beta chains were listed, numbering 150 to 200.

The genes are TRBV10-3 and TRBJ2-5, with 10 nucleotides matching TRBD1. Sequencing used PBMCs. This sequence was found in a woman under 30 in good health and CMV-seronegative. CDR3 loop: CAIRGQGIGQYF. CDR3 nucleotides: TGTGCCATCAGGGGACAGGGGATCGGCCAGTACTTC.